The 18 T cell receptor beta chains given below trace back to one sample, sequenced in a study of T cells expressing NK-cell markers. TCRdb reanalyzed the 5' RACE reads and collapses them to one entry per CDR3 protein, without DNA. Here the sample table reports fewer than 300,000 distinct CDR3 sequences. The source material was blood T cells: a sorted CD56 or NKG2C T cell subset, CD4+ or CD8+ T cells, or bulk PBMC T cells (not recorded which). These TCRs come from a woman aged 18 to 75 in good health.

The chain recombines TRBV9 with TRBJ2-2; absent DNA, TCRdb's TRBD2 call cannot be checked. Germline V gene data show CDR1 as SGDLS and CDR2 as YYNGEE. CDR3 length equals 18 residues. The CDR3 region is CASSVATSGGSNTGELFF.

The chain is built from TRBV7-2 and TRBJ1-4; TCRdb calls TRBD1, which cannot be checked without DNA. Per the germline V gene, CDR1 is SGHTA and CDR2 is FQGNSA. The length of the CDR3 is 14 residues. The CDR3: CASSLDRANEKLFF.

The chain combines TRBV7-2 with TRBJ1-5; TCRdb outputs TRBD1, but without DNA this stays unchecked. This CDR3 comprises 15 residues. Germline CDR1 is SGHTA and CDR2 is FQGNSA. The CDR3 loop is CASSLSVSGRQPQHF.

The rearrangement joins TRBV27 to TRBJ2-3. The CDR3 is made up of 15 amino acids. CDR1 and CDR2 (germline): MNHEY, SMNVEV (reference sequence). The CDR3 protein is CASSLSRRGTDTQYF.

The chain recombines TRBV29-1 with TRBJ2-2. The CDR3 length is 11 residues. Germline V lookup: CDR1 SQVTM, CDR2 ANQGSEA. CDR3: CSARSTGELFF.

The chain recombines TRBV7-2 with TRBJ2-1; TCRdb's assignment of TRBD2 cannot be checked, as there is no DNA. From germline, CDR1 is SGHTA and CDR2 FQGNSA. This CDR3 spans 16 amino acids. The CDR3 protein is CASTLKSLAGKGEQFF.

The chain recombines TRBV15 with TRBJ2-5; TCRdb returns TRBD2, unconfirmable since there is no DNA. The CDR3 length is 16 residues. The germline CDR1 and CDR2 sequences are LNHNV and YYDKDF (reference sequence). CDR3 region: CATSRDWALTQETQYF.

The chain's CDR3 is CSAWTGTGNTGELFF. The V and J genes are TRBV29-1 and TRBJ2-2; the TCRdb call, TRBD1, lacks DNA for checking. Germline CDR1 reads SQVTM; CDR2 reads ANQGSEA. The CDR3 is 15 amino acids.

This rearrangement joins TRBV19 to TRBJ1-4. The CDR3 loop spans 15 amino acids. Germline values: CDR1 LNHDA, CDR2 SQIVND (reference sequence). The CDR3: CASSIRAGVGEKLFF.

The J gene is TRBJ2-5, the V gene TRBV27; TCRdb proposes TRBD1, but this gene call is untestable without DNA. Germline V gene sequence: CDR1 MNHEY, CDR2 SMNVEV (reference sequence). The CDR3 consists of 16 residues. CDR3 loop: CASSLRRAGAQETQYF.

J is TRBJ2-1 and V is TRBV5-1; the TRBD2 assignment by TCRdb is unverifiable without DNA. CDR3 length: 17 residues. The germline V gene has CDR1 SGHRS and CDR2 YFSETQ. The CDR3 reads CASSHNPSGSGYNEQFF.

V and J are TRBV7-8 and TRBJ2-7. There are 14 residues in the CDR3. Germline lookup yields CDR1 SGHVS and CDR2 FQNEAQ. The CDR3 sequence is CASSLDGADYEQYF.

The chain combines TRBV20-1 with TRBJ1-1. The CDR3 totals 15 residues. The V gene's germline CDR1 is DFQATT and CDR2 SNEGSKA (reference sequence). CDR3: CSASFQGGKNTEAFF.

The CDR3 protein is CAWTGRGSNQPQHF. The chain couples TRBV30 to TRBJ1-5; the D gene TCRdb calls, TRBD1, cannot be checked with no DNA. Germline V gives CDR1 GTSNPN, CDR2 SVGIG (reference sequence). The CDR3 consists of 14 residues.

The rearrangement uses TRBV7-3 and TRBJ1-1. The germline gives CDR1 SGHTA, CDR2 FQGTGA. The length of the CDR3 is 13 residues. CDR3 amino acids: CASREKANTEAFF.

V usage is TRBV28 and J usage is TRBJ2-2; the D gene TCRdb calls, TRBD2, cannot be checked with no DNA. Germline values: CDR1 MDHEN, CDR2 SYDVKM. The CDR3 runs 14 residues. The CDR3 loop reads CASSPSGRVGELFF.

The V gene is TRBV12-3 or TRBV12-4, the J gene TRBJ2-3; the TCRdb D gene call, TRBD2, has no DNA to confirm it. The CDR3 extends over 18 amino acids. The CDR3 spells CASRAGTSGSLSTDTQYF.

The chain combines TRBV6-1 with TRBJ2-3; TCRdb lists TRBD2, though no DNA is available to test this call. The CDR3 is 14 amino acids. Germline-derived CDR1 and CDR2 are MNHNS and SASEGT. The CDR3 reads CASSPTRGTDTQYF.